Listed below are T cell receptor beta chains from one sample, sequenced in a study of T-cell reconstitution after alpha-beta-depleted transplantation in children. TCRdb analysed the PCR reads with MiXCR anew, one entry per CDR3 protein. In the table there are about 610,000 distinct CDR3 sequences, about 10% of which are singletons. This specimen consisted of PBMCs from the stem cell graft donor, obtained from the stem cell graft. The receptors here all came from a human donor who donated a stem cell graft to a child with acute myeloid leukemia. The CDR3 runs from the conserved cysteine through the conserved F or W. Each record gives: J gene, D gene, V gene, clone size, CDR3 protein, CDR3 DNA. The D gene is left open where the match is weak. Size is omitted from some rows. Given values are once, few, many or a class for expanded clones.

>TRBJ2-4|NA|TRBV4-2|many
CASSQAGSKNIQYF
TGTGCCAGCAGCCAAGCAGGGTCCAAAAACATTCAGTACTTC
>TRBJ1-5|NA|TRBV12-3/TRBV12-4|few
CASSSGGAGTNQPQHF
TGTGCCAGCAGTTCAGGTGGGGCTGGGACCAATCAGCCCCAGCATTTT
>TRBJ1-1|TRBD1|TRBV28|many
CASADRTGVNTEAFF
TGTGCCAGCGCGGACAGAACAGGGGTGAACACTGAAGCTTTCTTT
>TRBJ1-2|NA|TRBV7-8|NA
CASRPGLWDNYGYTF
TGTGCCAGCAGACCGGGCCTATGGGATAACTATGGCTACACCTTC
>TRBJ2-1|TRBD2|TRBV20-1|many
CSAQGPGLAGESEQFF
TGCAGTGCCCAAGGACCGGGACTAGCGGGAGAGAGTGAGCAGTTCTTC
>TRBJ1-1|NA|TRBV20-1|few
CRAPERGAGTFF
TGCAGGGCCCCCGAACGAGGAGCAGGAACTTTCTTT
>TRBJ2-7|TRBD1|TRBV20-1|few
CSANPGTGALYEQYF
TGCAGTGCTAACCCCGGGACAGGGGCTCTCTACGAGCAGTACTTC
>TRBJ2-7|NA|TRBV11-2|NA
CASSLGPNRVHEQYF
TGTGCCAGCAGCTTAGGGCCTAACAGGGTGCACGAGCAGTACTTC
>TRBJ2-7|TRBD2|TRBV5-1|many
CASSSTGTSGSYEQYF
TGCGCCAGCAGCTCTACAGGGACTAGCGGGAGCTACGAGCAGTACTTC
>TRBJ2-2|TRBD2|TRBV9|NA
CAISALLAGDTGELFF
TGTGCCATCAGCGCCTTGCTAGCGGGAGACACCGGGGAGCTGTTTTTT
>TRBJ1-4|NA|TRBV4-3|many
CASSPRTASTNEKLFF
TGCGCCAGCAGCCCTCGGACAGCCTCAACTAATGAAAAACTGTTTTTT
>TRBJ2-1|NA|TRBV30|NA
CAWGRVRGGEQFF
TGTGCCTGGGGAAGGGTGAGGGGGGGGGAGCAGTTCTTC
>TRBJ2-7|NA|TRBV19|few
CASSTSREQYF
TGTGCCAGTAGTACCTCCAGGGAGCAGTACTTC
>TRBJ2-6|NA|TRBV6-5|few
CASSARGGANVLTF
TGTGCCAGCTCTGCTCGTGGAGGGGCCAACGTCCTGACTTTC
>TRBJ1-1|NA|TRBV4-2|many
CASSQDRALNTEAFF
TGTGCCAGCAGCCAAGATCGGGCCCTGAACACTGAAGCTTTCTTT
>TRBJ1-3|TRBD1|TRBV10-3|NA
CAISEPGTAGNTIYF
TGTGCCATCAGTGAGCCCGGGACAGCTGGAAACACCATATATTTT
>TRBJ2-3|NA|TRBV20-1|many
CSAEHSDTQYF
TGCAGTGCTGAACATTCAGATACGCAGTATTTT
>TRBJ2-7|TRBD2|TRBV4-2|many
CASSQELSGSYEQYF
TGTGCCAGCAGCCAAGAGTTAAGCGGGAGTTACGAGCAGTACTTC
>TRBJ1-4|TRBD1|TRBV5-6|few
CASSLDRVQEKLFF
TGTGCCAGCAGCCTGGACAGGGTACAAGAAAAACTGTTTTTT
>TRBJ1-5|NA|TRBV5-1|many
CASSLAGSPGQPQHF
TGCGCCAGCAGCTTGGCCGGCAGTCCGGGGCAGCCCCAGCATTTT
>TRBJ1-3|NA|TRBV6-1|NA
CASSGARGDTIYF
TGTGCCAGCAGTGGGGCCCGGGGGGACACCATATATTTT
>TRBJ2-7|NA|TRBV28|many
CASSLSDPDYEQYF
TGTGCCAGCAGTTTGTCGGACCCAGACTACGAGCAGTACTTC
>TRBJ2-2|NA|TRBV25-1|NA
CASRTRGGELFF
TGTGCCAGCAGGACTAGGGGCGGGGAGCTGTTTTTT
>TRBJ2-4|NA|TRBV20-1|NA
CSATDPRNIQYF
TGCAGTGCTACGGACCCCCGGAACATTCAGTACTTC
>TRBJ2-5|TRBD1|TRBV29-1|NA
CSGQGRGETQYF
TGCAGCGGACAGGGGAGAGGAGAGACCCAGTACTTC
>TRBJ2-5|TRBD1|TRBV5-1|NA
CAKSNRGRRETQYF
TGCGCCAAGTCGAACAGGGGGCGGCGTGAGACCCAGTACTTC
>TRBJ2-1|NA|TRBV20-1|few
CSARRRSGNEQFF
TGCAGTGCCAGAAGGAGGAGCGGGAATGAGCAGTTCTTC
>TRBJ2-3|NA|TRBV12-3/TRBV12-4|many
CASSSAGLETQYF
TGTGCCAGCAGCTCCGCCGGGCTGGAGACGCAGTATTTT
>TRBJ2-5|NA|TRBV27|many
CASSSLLAKETQYF
TGTGCCAGCAGTAGCCTCCTAGCGAAAGAGACCCAGTACTTC
>TRBJ2-7|NA|TRBV5-6|NA
CASSLSDLLTYEQYF
TGTGCCAGCAGCTTGAGCGACCTCCTCACCTACGAGCAGTACTTC
>TRBJ2-3|TRBD2|TRBV11-2|NA
CASSTPRGTSGITDTQYF
TGTGCCAGCAGCACCCCTAGGGGGACTAGCGGAATCACAGATACGCAGTATTTT
>TRBJ2-6|NA|TRBV7-2|NA
CASSPSVGLSGANVLTF
TGTGCCAGCAGCCCCTCCGTAGGTCTCTCTGGGGCCAACGTCCTGACTTTC
>TRBJ2-1|TRBD2|TRBV20-1|few
CSALSGRAVYNEQFF
TGCAGTGCTCTGAGCGGGAGGGCCGTGTACAATGAGCAGTTCTTC
>TRBJ2-3|NA|TRBV6-5|NA
CASSPWARLGKGAQYF
TGTGCCAGTTCACCTTGGGCCCGCTTGGGAAAGGGGGCGCAGTATTTT
>TRBJ2-5|TRBD1|TRBV30|few
CAWIWTGERETQYF
TGTGCCTGGATATGGACAGGGGAGCGGGAGACCCAGTACTTC
>TRBJ2-6|NA|TRBV30|few
CAWSGPSGANVLTF
TGTGCCTGGAGTGGACCCTCTGGGGCCAACGTCCTGACTTTC
>TRBJ1-1|NA|TRBV15|many
CATSMQGSNTEAFF
TGTGCCACCAGCATGCAGGGCAGTAACACTGAAGCTTTCTTT
>TRBJ2-3|NA|TRBV28|few
CASSYTTGSSTDTQYF
TGTGCCAGCAGTTATACTACGGGATCGAGCACAGATACGCAGTATTTT
>TRBJ2-1|TRBD2|TRBV14|few
CASSQDVAGRERPFF
TGTGCCAGCAGCCAAGATGTTGCGGGGCGGGAGAGGCCGTTCTTC
>TRBJ1-2|NA|TRBV4-2|NA
CASGPGGFYGYTF
TGTGCCAGCGGCCCCGGGGGTTTCTATGGCTACACCTTC
>TRBJ2-1|TRBD2|TRBV7-2|many
CASSVHLPGLAGLDNNEQFF
TGTGCCAGCAGCGTACACTTACCGGGACTAGCGGGACTCGACAACAATGAGCAGTTCTTC
>TRBJ1-1|NA|TRBV7-3|many
CASSGPGKTEAFF
TGTGCCAGCAGCGGTCCCGGGAAAACTGAAGCTTTCTTT
>TRBJ1-1|NA|TRBV2|NA
CASSVLWGSTEAFF
TGTGCCAGCAGTGTACTATGGGGGTCGACTGAAGCTTTCTTT
>TRBJ1-5|TRBD1|TRBV2|few
CASSARGTGGIGNQPQHF
TGTGCCAGCAGTGCTCGCGGGACAGGGGGAATCGGCAATCAGCCCCAGCATTTT
>TRBJ2-3|NA|TRBV6-5|NA
CASSFNFQSGTPGDTQYF
TGTGCCAGCAGTTTTAATTTCCAGTCGGGGACACCGGGGGATACGCAGTATTTT
>TRBJ2-5|NA|TRBV28|many
CASSSPDVGQTQYF
TGTGCCAGCAGCTCTCCTGACGTTGGGCAGACCCAGTACTTC